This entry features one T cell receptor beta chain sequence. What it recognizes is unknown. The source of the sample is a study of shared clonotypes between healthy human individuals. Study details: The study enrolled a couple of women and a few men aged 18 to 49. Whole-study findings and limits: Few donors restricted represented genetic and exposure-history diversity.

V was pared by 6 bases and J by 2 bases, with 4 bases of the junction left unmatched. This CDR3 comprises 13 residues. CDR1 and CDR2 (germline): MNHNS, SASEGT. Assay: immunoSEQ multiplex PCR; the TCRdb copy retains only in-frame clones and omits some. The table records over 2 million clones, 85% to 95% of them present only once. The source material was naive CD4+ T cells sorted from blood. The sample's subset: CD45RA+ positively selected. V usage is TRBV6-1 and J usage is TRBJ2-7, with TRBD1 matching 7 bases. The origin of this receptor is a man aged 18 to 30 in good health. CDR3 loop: CASRRDSPYEQYF. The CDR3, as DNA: TGTGCCAGCAGGAGGGACAGCCCCTACGAGCAGTACTTC.